A single sample gave rise to the 6 T cell receptor beta chains below, sequenced in a study of shared clonotypes between healthy human individuals. The method was immunoSEQ multiplex PCR; TCRdb's version includes in-frame clones alone and lacks a portion of them. The table lists millions of clones, 85% to 95% of them singletons. CD45RO negativity and positive selection for CCR7 defined naive CD8 cells, a population that excluded terminally differentiated effector memory CD45RA+ cells. The sequencing sample was made of naive CD8+ T cells from PBMCs. These receptors were obtained from a man aged 18 to 30 in good health. Some clones in this sample may be carry-over from other donors' samples.

V and J are TRBV23-1 and TRBJ1-1, with D hard to call. TRBV23-1 is treated as an ORF (open reading frame) with a function not yet certain. This CDR3 has 15 residues. Between the trimmed V and J ends, which lost 3 bases and 5 bases, there was a span of 16 bases. For the CDR3, the DNA is TGCGCCAGCAGTCATTTAACGATGGGGAGAACTGAAGCTTTCTTT. Its protein product is CASSHLTMGRTEAFF.

The chain uses TRBV7-9 and TRBJ2-7, with unresolved D. Germline lookup yields CDR1 SEHNR and CDR2 FQNEAQ (reference sequence). The CDR3 is 14 residues long. Trimming removed 1 base at V and 2 bases at J, with 9 bases between. CDR3 DNA: TGTGCCAGCAGCTTAGAGGGTAAAGCCTACGAGCAGTACTTC. This gives the protein CASSLEGKAYEQYF.

The rearrangement uses TRBV2 and TRBJ1-5, with D perhaps TRBD1 (5 bases). Looked up from germline, CDR1 is SNHLY and CDR2 is FYNNEI. CDR3 length: 15 residues. The germline V and J ends were trimmed by 3 bases and 4 bases, with 13 bases remaining between them. The CDR3 spells CASSDNLGGNQPQHF. In nucleotides, the CDR3 is TGTGCCAGCAGTGATAATCTTGGGGGAAATCAGCCCCAGCATTTT.

The V and J genes are TRBV30 and TRBJ2-7; D is ambiguous. CDR3 length: 12 residues. Germline CDR1 and CDR2: GTSNPN and SVGIG (reference sequence). The ends were cut back, 2 bases at V and 3 bases at J, with 8 bases in the middle. The CDR3 spells CAWSPDGYEQYF. CDR3 sequence (DNA): TGTGCCTGGAGTCCTGACGGCTACGAGCAGTACTTC.

V and J are TRBV29-1 and TRBJ2-7; D uncertain. V gave up 4 bases and J gave up 6 bases, with 10 bases separating them. The CDR3 has 11 residues. Germline V gene lookup returns CDR1 SQVTM and CDR2 ANQGSEA. CDR3 in amino acids: CSVGVGFEQYF. DNA for the CDR3: TGCAGCGTTGGGGTAGGGTTCGAGCAGTACTTC.

The J gene is TRBJ2-5, the V gene TRBV5-1, with D perhaps matching TRBD1 or TRBD2 (5 bases each). The CDR3 loop spans 16 amino acids. Deletions cut 4 bases from V and 3 bases from J, with 19 bases between. Germline values: CDR1 SGHRS, CDR2 YFSETQ. Here the CDR3 reads CASSPRSIRGEETQYF. DNA for the CDR3: TGCGCCAGCAGCCCCCGGTCGATCCGAGGGGAAGAGACCCAGTACTTC.